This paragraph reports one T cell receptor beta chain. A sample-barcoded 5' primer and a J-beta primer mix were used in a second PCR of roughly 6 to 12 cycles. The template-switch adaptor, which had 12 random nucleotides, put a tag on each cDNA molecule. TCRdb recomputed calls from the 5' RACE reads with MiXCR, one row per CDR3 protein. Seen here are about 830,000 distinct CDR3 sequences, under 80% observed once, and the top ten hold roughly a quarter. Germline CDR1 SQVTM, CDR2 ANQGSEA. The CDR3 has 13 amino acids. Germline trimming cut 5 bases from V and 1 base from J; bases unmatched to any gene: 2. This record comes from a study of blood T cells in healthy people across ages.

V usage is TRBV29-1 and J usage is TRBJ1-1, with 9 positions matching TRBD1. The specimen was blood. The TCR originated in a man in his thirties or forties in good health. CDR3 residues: CSVRTGENTEAFF. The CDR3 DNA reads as TGCAGCGTTCGGACAGGGGAGAACACTGAAGCTTTCTTT.